These T cell receptor beta chains were read from a single sample in a study of T-cell reconstitution after alpha-beta-depleted transplantation in children. TCRdb recomputed calls from the PCR reads with MiXCR, one row per CDR3 protein. Of 530,000 or so distinct CDR3 sequences in the sample, 25% to 30% were seen once. Specimen: PBMCs, collected before TCRalphabeta/CD19-depleted stem cell transplant. These receptors were obtained from a boy under two years old with Wiskott-Aldrich syndrome, due to receive a stem cell transplant. The CDR3 runs from the conserved cysteine through the conserved F or W. The order of the fields is V gene, J gene, clone size, D gene, CDR3 protein, CDR3 DNA. A D gene is named only where the DNA matches it firmly. For some rows the clone size is stated as once, few or many, or as a class when expanded; others skip it.

V: TRBV5-1; J: TRBJ2-3; size: -; D: -; CDR3: CASSYRGTGGYTQYF; DNA: TGCGCCAGCAGCTACCGGGGGACTGGCGGTTATACGCAGTATTTT
V: TRBV12-3/TRBV12-4; J: TRBJ2-1; size: -; D: -; CDR3: CASRAEGTNEQFF; DNA: TGTGCCAGCAGGGCGGAGGGTACCAATGAGCAGTTCTTC
V: TRBV28; J: TRBJ2-1; size: -; D: -; CDR3: CASTDLPYNEQFF; DNA: TGTGCCAGCACTGACTTACCCTACAATGAGCAGTTCTTC
V: TRBV28; J: TRBJ1-5; size: -; D: -; CDR3: CASSPAKVGQPQHF; DNA: TGTGCCAGCAGCCCCGCGAAAGTGGGCCAGCCCCAGCATTTT
V: TRBV9; J: TRBJ2-1; size: -; D: TRBD1; CDR3: CASSVTGGSYNEQFF; DNA: TGTGCCAGCAGCGTGACAGGGGGCTCCTACAATGAGCAGTTCTTC
V: TRBV12-3/TRBV12-4; J: TRBJ2-1; size: few; D: TRBD2; CDR3: CASTQAGEDNEQFF; DNA: TGTGCCAGCACCCAAGCGGGAGAGGACAATGAGCAGTTCTTC
V: TRBV5-1; J: TRBJ2-5; size: -; D: TRBD1; CDR3: CASSLGQGMGETQYF; DNA: TGCGCCAGCAGCTTGGGACAGGGAATGGGAGAGACCCAGTACTTC
V: TRBV7-9; J: TRBJ2-3; size: -; D: TRBD2; CDR3: CASSSRVSAGGGDTQYF; DNA: TGTGCCAGCAGCTCCCGCGTTTCTGCGGGAGGGGGAGATACGCAGTATTTT
V: TRBV25-1; J: TRBJ2-1; size: -; D: -; CDR3: CASGGYRENEQFF; DNA: TGTGCCAGCGGGGGTTACAGGGAAAATGAGCAGTTCTTC
V: TRBV11-2; J: TRBJ2-1; size: few; D: -; CDR3: CASSIRAFYNEQFF; DNA: TGTGCCAGCAGCATAAGGGCCTTCTACAATGAGCAGTTCTTC